The 9 T cell receptor beta chains listed next were all sequenced from one sample in a study of T cell responses to AZD1222 COVID-19 vaccine. The repertoire was sequenced with immunoSEQ multiplex PCR; TCRdb's copy has only in-frame clones and lacks some. The sample lists approximately 190,000 clones; roughly 92% were seen once. The source material was peripheral blood, sampled on day 0 of AZD1222 vaccination. Receptors were obtained from an adult in good health.

This clone occurred once. The chain combines TRBV6-2 or TRBV6-3 with TRBJ1-1; a possible D gene is TRBD1 (5 bases). The length of the CDR3 is 14 residues. V dropped 6 bases and J dropped 0 bases, with 11 bases sitting between them. CDR1 is MNHEY, CDR2 SVGEGT, per germline. For the CDR3, the DNA is TGTGCCAGCAGCTTCGGGACCTTGAACACTGAAGCTTTCTTT. It is translated as CASSFGTLNTEAFF.

The CDR3 reads CASSWRSNEQFF. The CDR3 DNA reads TGTGCCAGCAGCTGGAGAAGCAATGAGCAGTTCTTC. The V gene is TRBV5-6, the J gene TRBJ2-1; D not resolved. Between the trimmed V and J ends, which lost 3 bases and 6 bases, there was a span of 7 bases. CDR3 length: 12 amino acids. The germline V gene encodes CDR1 SGHDT and CDR2 YYEEEE.

This chain uses TRBV5-4 with TRBJ1-1; D not certain. The V end was cut by 6 bases, the J end by 2 bases, with 5 bases between. This CDR3 has 11 amino acids. Germline CDR1 SGHNT, CDR2 YYREEE (reference sequence). In DNA form, the CDR3 reads TGTGCCAGCACCTCAAACACTGAAGCTTTCTTT. Its translation is CASTSNTEAFF. Using reference TRBV5-4 and TRBJ1-1 for the parts outside the CDR3, the full variable domain is ETGVTQSPTHLIKTRGQQVTLRCSSQSGHNTVSWYQQALGQGPQFIFQYYREEENGRGNFPPRFSGLQFPNYSSELNVNALELDDSALYLCASTSNTEAFFGQGTRLTVV.

The chain is built from TRBV7-8 and TRBJ2-3; D possibly uses TRBD1 or TRBD2 (5 bases each). Germline CDR1 reads SGHVS; CDR2 reads FQNEAQ. The CDR3 has 14 amino acids. The V end lost 4 bases, the J end lost 6 bases, and 14 bases lay between the germline ends. Written as DNA, the CDR3 is TGTGCCAGCAGCTGGGACCCACTACCGGATACGCAGTATTTT. This encodes CASSWDPLPDTQYF.

The V and J genes are TRBV3-1 (or the pseudogene TRBV3-2) and TRBJ1-3; D perhaps matches TRBD1 (5 bases). Germline V lookup: CDR1 LGHDT, CDR2 YNNKEL (reference sequence). The CDR3 sequence is 17 residues long. Trimming cost V 4 bases and J 3 bases, with 19 bases left between them. The CDR3 DNA is TGTGCCAGCAGCCTTTATGGGGCAGGGTCTGTTGGAAACACCATATATTTT. Its translation is CASSLYGAGSVGNTIYF.

The rearrangement uses TRBV7-2 and TRBJ1-5; D is unclear. The CDR3 is made up of 15 amino acids. The V gene's germline CDR1 is SGHTA and CDR2 FQGNSA. The germline V and J ends were trimmed by 2 bases and 4 bases, with 12 bases remaining between them. In nucleotides, the CDR3 is TGTGCCAGCAGCTTAAGGGCAACTTCGAATCAGCCCCAGCATTTT. It yields the protein CASSLRATSNQPQHF.

This clone was detected once. The gene calls are TRBV18 and TRBJ1-1; 7 bases map to TRBD1. The length of the CDR3 is 16 residues. CDR1 is KGHSH, CDR2 LQKENI, per germline. The V and J ends lost 3 bases and 5 bases, in that order; junction bases with no gene match: 12. The CDR3 region is CASSPTSEGAGTEAFF. The CDR3 DNA reads TGTGCCAGCTCACCCACCTCGGAGGGGGCTGGTACTGAAGCTTTCTTT.

The CDR3 bases are TGTGCCAGCAGTTCCTTACAGGGTCTATACGGGGGTGAGCAGTTCTTC. It yields the protein CASSSLQGLYGGEQFF. This sequence joins TRBV27 and TRBJ2-1; D may match TRBD1 or TRBD2 (6 bases each). The CDR3 runs to 16 residues. CDR1 MNHEY and CDR2 SMNVEV come from the germline V gene (reference sequence). V lost 4 bases, J lost 9 bases, and 22 bases lay in between.

V and J are TRBV9 and TRBJ2-1; TRBD2 is a possible D gene (6 bases). The CDR3 runs to 13 residues. The V end was cut by 3 bases, the J end by 8 bases, with 12 bases between. Germline V CDR1 and CDR2: SGDLS, YYNGEE. CDR3 protein: CASSEGTSDEQFF. The CDR3 bases are TGTGCCAGCAGCGAAGGGACTTCGGATGAGCAGTTCTTC.